This T cell receptor (beta chain) appears in the sequencing data of a study of blood T cell repertoires in COVID-19. In the original workflow: Counts of nucleated cells, estimated from reference gene primer amplification, were obtained. The repertoire was sequenced with immunoSEQ multiplex PCR; TCRdb's copy has only in-frame clones and lacks some. The DNA gave D and trimming, while V, J and clone size come from that table. This table holds about 380,000 clones, 85% found once. CDR1 and CDR2 from the germline V gene are MNHEY and SVGAGI. This CDR3 is 14 amino acids long. V lost 2 bases and J lost 3, with 10 bases in between.

This chain joins TRBV6-5 and TRBJ1-1; D not resolved. The sequenced material came from peripheral blood. The TCR originated in a woman aged 18 to 35 with acute or convalescent COVID-19. CDR3 sequence reads: CASSYESRDTEAFF. In nucleotides, the CDR3 is TGTGCCAGCAGTTACGAGTCGAGGGACACTGAAGCTTTCTTT.